This T cell receptor (beta chain) appears in the sequencing data of a study of T cell repertoires in cytomegalovirus infection. The CDR3 consists of 13 residues. Trimming pared 3 bases from V and 0 bases from J, leaving 6 bases between. Germline V lookup: CDR1 DFQATT, CDR2 SNEGSKA (reference sequence). TCRdb redid the calling of the reads with MiXCR, one entry per CDR3 protein. The table shows 100,000 or so distinct CDR3 sequences, with around a quarter occurring only once. The clonotype comes from a human donor in good health (CMV status not recorded). Some clones in this sample may be carry-over from other donors' samples. V is TRBV20-1 and J is TRBJ2-4; unclear D gene. The sequencing sample was made of CD8+ T cells from PBMCs. This CDR3 is CSASPGAKNIQYF. CDR3 nucleotide sequence: TGCAGTGCTAGTCCGGGAGCCAAAAACATTCAGTACTTC.